These T cell receptor beta chains were read from a single sample in a study of blood T cell repertoires in COVID-19. Assay used: immunoSEQ multiplex PCR; TCRdb lists only in-frame clones, some missing. Found here are roughly 180,000 clones, about 82% of them singletons; the top ten hold roughly 9.1%. Sequenced: PBMCs or T cells enriched from blood (not recorded which). Receptor source: a woman aged 25-40 years who had recovered from COVID-19. Each CDR3 is given without its conserved first and last residue. D genes are given only for firm matches. The size field is filled for only some rows; it gives once, few, many or a size class.

cdr3_aa: ASSISSGSSYNEQF
d_call: TRBD2
j_call: TRBJ2-1
v_call: TRBV19
cdr3_length: 14
clone_size: NA

cdr3_aa: ASTLRGGTSGYNEQF
d_call: TRBD2
j_call: TRBJ2-1
v_call: TRBV28
cdr3_length: 15
clone_size: once

cdr3_aa: ASSPPDRVDEQY
d_call: TRBD1
j_call: TRBJ2-7
v_call: TRBV18
cdr3_length: 12
clone_size: NA

cdr3_aa: ASSFGASGSLSTDTQY
d_call: TRBD2
j_call: TRBJ2-3
v_call: TRBV28
cdr3_length: 16
clone_size: NA

cdr3_aa: ASSFFVAGLGDTQY
d_call: TRBD2
j_call: TRBJ2-3
v_call: TRBV7-9
cdr3_length: 14
clone_size: NA

cdr3_aa: ASSRTRSRNYEQY
d_call: NA
j_call: TRBJ2-7
v_call: TRBV21-1
cdr3_length: 13
clone_size: NA

cdr3_aa: ASSLAGAGYGYT
d_call: NA
j_call: TRBJ1-2
v_call: TRBV7-2
cdr3_length: 12
clone_size: NA

cdr3_aa: ASSYQLNTEAF
d_call: NA
j_call: TRBJ1-1
v_call: TRBV7-2
cdr3_length: 11
clone_size: NA

cdr3_aa: ASTLRSSGKYNEQF
d_call: TRBD2
j_call: TRBJ2-1
v_call: TRBV5-1
cdr3_length: 14
clone_size: NA

cdr3_aa: ASSLGDRAGYT
d_call: TRBD1
j_call: TRBJ1-2
v_call: TRBV12-3/TRBV12-4
cdr3_length: 11
clone_size: NA

cdr3_aa: ASSASTSGRAGEQF
d_call: TRBD2
j_call: TRBJ2-1
v_call: TRBV5-4
cdr3_length: 14
clone_size: NA

cdr3_aa: SVDRDRRYTEAF
d_call: TRBD1
j_call: TRBJ1-1
v_call: TRBV29-1
cdr3_length: 12
clone_size: NA

cdr3_aa: ASTHRENYGYT
d_call: NA
j_call: TRBJ1-2
v_call: TRBV5-1
cdr3_length: 11
clone_size: NA

cdr3_aa: ASSLSYGYT
d_call: NA
j_call: TRBJ1-2
v_call: TRBV28
cdr3_length: 9
clone_size: NA

cdr3_aa: ASRPIGLAGETQY
d_call: TRBD2
j_call: TRBJ2-5
v_call: TRBV28
cdr3_length: 13
clone_size: once

cdr3_aa: ASSYDRSAGELF
d_call: NA
j_call: TRBJ2-2
v_call: TRBV6-5
cdr3_length: 12
clone_size: NA

cdr3_aa: ASSPRQAVSDTEAF
d_call: NA
j_call: TRBJ1-1
v_call: TRBV18
cdr3_length: 14
clone_size: once

cdr3_aa: ASSPDYNTEAF
d_call: NA
j_call: TRBJ1-1
v_call: TRBV7-8
cdr3_length: 11
clone_size: NA

cdr3_aa: ASSEDQREMTNNEQF
d_call: TRBD2
j_call: TRBJ2-1
v_call: TRBV5-6
cdr3_length: 15
clone_size: NA

cdr3_aa: ASSSPRNSGTSKSYEQF
d_call: TRBD2
j_call: TRBJ2-1
v_call: TRBV28
cdr3_length: 17
clone_size: NA

cdr3_aa: ATSGGQRAAPQH
d_call: NA
j_call: TRBJ1-5
v_call: TRBV15
cdr3_length: 12
clone_size: NA

cdr3_aa: ASSLKLQQNTEAF
d_call: NA
j_call: TRBJ1-1
v_call: TRBV28
cdr3_length: 13
clone_size: NA

cdr3_aa: ASSTSGNPFVYEQF
d_call: TRBD2
j_call: TRBJ2-1
v_call: TRBV7-2
cdr3_length: 14
clone_size: NA

cdr3_aa: ASSLGTSAITLAKNIQY
d_call: TRBD2
j_call: TRBJ2-4
v_call: TRBV5-1
cdr3_length: 17
clone_size: NA

cdr3_aa: ASPTSVNEQF
d_call: TRBD2
j_call: TRBJ2-1
v_call: TRBV28
cdr3_length: 10
clone_size: NA

cdr3_aa: ASSLEPGEQY
d_call: NA
j_call: TRBJ2-7
v_call: TRBV7-9
cdr3_length: 10
clone_size: NA

cdr3_aa: ASSSGGGGYEQY
d_call: NA
j_call: TRBJ2-7
v_call: TRBV27
cdr3_length: 12
clone_size: few

cdr3_aa: ASSLGLRASGANQPQH
d_call: NA
j_call: TRBJ1-5
v_call: TRBV28
cdr3_length: 16
clone_size: NA

cdr3_aa: ASSGGGDTQY
d_call: TRBD2
j_call: TRBJ2-3
v_call: TRBV7-8
cdr3_length: 10
clone_size: NA

cdr3_aa: ASRQGQEYYGYT
d_call: TRBD1
j_call: TRBJ1-2
v_call: TRBV5-1
cdr3_length: 12
clone_size: NA

cdr3_aa: ASSATSVTYEQY
d_call: TRBD2
j_call: TRBJ2-7
v_call: TRBV19
cdr3_length: 12
clone_size: NA

cdr3_aa: ASSIWTGYEKLF
d_call: TRBD1
j_call: TRBJ1-4
v_call: TRBV19
cdr3_length: 12
clone_size: NA

cdr3_aa: ASSVDRGYRNTIY
d_call: NA
j_call: TRBJ1-3
v_call: TRBV9
cdr3_length: 13
clone_size: NA

cdr3_aa: ASSLASGTGASSYEQY
d_call: TRBD1
j_call: TRBJ2-7
v_call: TRBV5-1
cdr3_length: 16
clone_size: NA

cdr3_aa: ATSRDSWAFRLTYT
d_call: NA
j_call: TRBJ1-2
v_call: TRBV15
cdr3_length: 14
clone_size: few

cdr3_aa: AISMSAVGYGYT
d_call: NA
j_call: TRBJ1-2
v_call: TRBV10-3
cdr3_length: 12
clone_size: NA

cdr3_aa: ASSPLVGGGTDTQY
d_call: NA
j_call: TRBJ2-3
v_call: TRBV18
cdr3_length: 14
clone_size: NA

cdr3_aa: ASSEGALTSGLYNEQF
d_call: TRBD2
j_call: TRBJ2-1
v_call: TRBV10-1
cdr3_length: 16
clone_size: NA

cdr3_aa: ASSVDGSRTDTQY
d_call: NA
j_call: TRBJ2-3
v_call: TRBV11-2
cdr3_length: 13
clone_size: NA

cdr3_aa: ASSEFPGTPMFGEQF
d_call: NA
j_call: TRBJ2-1
v_call: TRBV6-1
cdr3_length: 15
clone_size: NA

cdr3_aa: ASSLGNSRTGELF
d_call: NA
j_call: TRBJ2-2
v_call: TRBV7-3
cdr3_length: 13
clone_size: NA

cdr3_aa: ASSPKLAQY
d_call: NA
j_call: TRBJ2-5
v_call: TRBV7-2
cdr3_length: 9
clone_size: NA

cdr3_aa: ASSYPVGMASETQY
d_call: NA
j_call: TRBJ2-5
v_call: TRBV6-2/TRBV6-3
cdr3_length: 14
clone_size: NA

cdr3_aa: ASSSPSGRWEQY
d_call: TRBD2
j_call: TRBJ2-7
v_call: TRBV28
cdr3_length: 12
clone_size: NA

cdr3_aa: ASSLEAGGQETQY
d_call: TRBD2
j_call: TRBJ2-5
v_call: TRBV7-2
cdr3_length: 13
clone_size: NA

cdr3_aa: ASSPCERGGFESSYNEQF
d_call: TRBD2
j_call: TRBJ2-1
v_call: TRBV23-1
cdr3_length: 18
clone_size: once

cdr3_aa: ATSDPGTGNNEQF
d_call: NA
j_call: TRBJ2-1
v_call: TRBV24-1
cdr3_length: 13
clone_size: NA

cdr3_aa: ASRSGKGALAGELF
d_call: TRBD1
j_call: TRBJ2-2
v_call: TRBV2
cdr3_length: 14
clone_size: NA

cdr3_aa: ASTRDRGTTEAF
d_call: TRBD1
j_call: TRBJ1-1
v_call: TRBV28
cdr3_length: 12
clone_size: NA

cdr3_aa: ASSSTGTAYGYT
d_call: TRBD1
j_call: TRBJ1-2
v_call: TRBV2
cdr3_length: 12
clone_size: NA

cdr3_aa: AWSFGGQTYEQY
d_call: NA
j_call: TRBJ2-7
v_call: TRBV30
cdr3_length: 12
clone_size: once

cdr3_aa: ASSISGSGAYEQY
d_call: NA
j_call: TRBJ2-7
v_call: TRBV19
cdr3_length: 13
clone_size: NA

cdr3_aa: ASSAGEETQY
d_call: NA
j_call: TRBJ2-5
v_call: TRBV9
cdr3_length: 10
clone_size: once

cdr3_aa: ASSLNPWALANGGNEQF
d_call: TRBD2
j_call: TRBJ2-1
v_call: TRBV27
cdr3_length: 17
clone_size: NA